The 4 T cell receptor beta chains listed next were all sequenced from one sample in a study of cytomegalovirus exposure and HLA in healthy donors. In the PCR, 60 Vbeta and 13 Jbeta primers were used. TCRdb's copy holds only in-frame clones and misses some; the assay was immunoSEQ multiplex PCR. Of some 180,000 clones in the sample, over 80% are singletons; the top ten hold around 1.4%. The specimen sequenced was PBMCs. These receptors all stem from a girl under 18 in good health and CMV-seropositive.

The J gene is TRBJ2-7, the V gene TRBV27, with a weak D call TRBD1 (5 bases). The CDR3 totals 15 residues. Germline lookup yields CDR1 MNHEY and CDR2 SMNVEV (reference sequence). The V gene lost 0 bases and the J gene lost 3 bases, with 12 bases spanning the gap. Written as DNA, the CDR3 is TGTGCCAGCAGTTTATCCCCCCGAAGGGGCTACGAGCAGTACTTC. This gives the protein CASSLSPRRGYEQYF.

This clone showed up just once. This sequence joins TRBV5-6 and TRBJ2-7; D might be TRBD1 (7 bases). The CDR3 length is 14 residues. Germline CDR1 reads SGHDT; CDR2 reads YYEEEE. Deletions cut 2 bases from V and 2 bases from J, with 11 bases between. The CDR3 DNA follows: TGTGCCAGCAGCTTTGCAGGGGGGCCCTACGAGCAGTACTTC. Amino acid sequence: CASSFAGGPYEQYF.

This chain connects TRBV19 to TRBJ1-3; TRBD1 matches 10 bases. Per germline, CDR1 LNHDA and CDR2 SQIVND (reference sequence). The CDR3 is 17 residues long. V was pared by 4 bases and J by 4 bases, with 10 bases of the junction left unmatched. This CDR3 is CASSTLDRGLGGNTIYF. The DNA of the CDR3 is TGTGCCAGTAGTACACTCGACAGGGGGCTTGGAGGAAACACCATATATTTT.

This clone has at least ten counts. In DNA form, the CDR3 reads TGTGCCAGCCCGGGGGGTGGGTCAGGTTCTAATGAAAAACTGTTTTTT. Its translation: CASPGGGSGSNEKLFF. The chain couples TRBV21-1 to TRBJ1-4. TRBV21-1 is reported as a pseudogene. The CDR3 runs 16 residues.